This T cell receptor beta chain was observed in a study of T cells in Graves' hyperthyroidism and ophthalmopathy. Study-wide results and caveats: Most clonotypes expanded in thyroid above 0.001 were likewise present in blood. The model forecast ophthalmopathy, anticipating it by a median roughly 6.3 months before onset.

This clonotype was counted many times. As yet, its antigen is unknown. Graves' hyperthyroidism qualified as stable when ophthalmopathy did not progress within 18 months. Using over 8.5 ml of fresh peripheral blood, PBMCs were prepared. Amplified regions were TCR beta CDR3 sequences from RNA transcripts. First-round RT-PCR of the TCR CDR3 relied on the HTBI primer set. TCRdb itself ran the multiplex PCR reads through MiXCR, one entry per CDR3 protein. The repertoire consists of hundreds of thousands of distinct CDR3 sequences, with 11% to 15% occurring once and the leading ten covering about a tenth. Input material: blood. The sequence came from a woman under 30 with Graves' hyperthyroidism.

This CDR3 is CASSLGGINEQFF. In nucleotides, the CDR3 is TGTGCCAGCAGCTTGGGAGGGATCAATGAGCAGTTCTTC. V and J are TRBV5-4 and TRBJ2-1; tentatively, D is TRBD2 (5 bases). Trimming took off 0 bases at V and 6 bases at J, with 7 bases between the two ends. In germline, CDR1 is SGHNT, CDR2 YYREEE (reference sequence). The length of the CDR3 is 13 residues.